This T cell receptor beta chain originates from a study of glioma-infiltrating T cells after dendritic cell vaccination (dated by TCRdb to the mid-2010s). Background on the whole study: A cohort of some 15 glioblastoma patients from Phase I and II dendritic cell vaccination trials was included, of whom 9 were newly diagnosed and 6 had recurrent disease. Between the early 2000s and the early 2010s, patients were given autologous tumor lysate-pulsed dendritic cell vaccination. The vaccine consisted of monocyte-derived dendritic cells cultured approximately 7 days with IL-4 and GM-CSF, then pulsed overnight with autologous tumor lysate. Three intradermal dendritic cell vaccine injections were administered to patients at biweekly intervals in the arm below the axilla. Deep sequencing of TCR beta CDR3 regions was used to quantify tumor-infiltrating lymphocyte content and compare tumor and blood repertoires in dendritic cell-vaccinated glioblastoma patients. Survival after dendritic cell vaccination was correlated with TCR sequencing metrics, such as TIL content and the overlap between tumor and blood repertoires. Findings and caveats that apply to the study as a whole: After dendritic cell vaccination, a higher estimated pretreatment TIL content predicted longer time to progression and longer overall survival. The TCR overlap response model with three groups was called speculative and said to need prospective validation. The cohort was small and heterogeneous, few patients had complete blood and tumor sets, and even fewer had initial-recurrent tumor pairs. No direct relationship between TCR clonality and survival was found, suggesting a diverse polyclonal response may matter.

The germline V gene specifies SGHAT as CDR1 and FQNNGV as CDR2. CDR3 length: 17 amino acids, cysteine to phenylalanine. Just CDR3 DNA is preserved here, 51 bases in frame from base 1. V is reduced by 2 bases and J by 0 bases, leaving a spacing of 13 bases between them. TCRB CDR3 regions were amplified from about 2 ug genomic DNA, or all available DNA if less, using the immunoSEQ assay. The multiplex PCR relied on 60 forward primers for TCR V beta segments and 13 reverse primers for J beta segments. To estimate reads per starting template, synthetic control templates were spiked into each sample at limiting dilution. Sequencing produced 87 bp reads on the Illumina HiSeq System. The source study handled its data this way. PCR and sequencing errors were removed by merging closely related sequences with a nearest neighbor algorithm. TCR overlap was measured as the percentage of unique tumor TCR beta sequences that were also present in the peripheral blood of the same patient. TCRdb stores this immuneACCESS table with in-frame sequences only. Part of the clones is absent; in the studies checked, under half of the shortfall reflects unresolved V genes, and no reason is known for the rest. The V and J calls and clone size come from that table; D and trimming were worked out from the DNA. Within this sample are tens of thousands of clones, with 80% to 90% of them counted one time only. More than 3% of the sample goes to the ten largest clones.

Patients were selected on the basis of adequate residual fresh-frozen tumor tissue and more than two years of available survival data. Molecular status otherwise varied across the glioblastoma patients, but none of them carried an isocitrate dehydrogenase mutation. PBMC were collected before vaccination, two weeks after the third vaccination, and at tumor progression if tumor progression occurred. The Qiagen DNeasy Blood extraction Kit was used to extract genomic DNA. Notes on this clone: Its specific antigen is unknown. One base away there is no much larger clone; base qualities are not given.

Sequencing was performed on blood, taken before dendritic cell vaccination. The receptor was isolated from a human donor with glioblastoma. Rearrangement joined TRBV11-2 to TRBJ2-2, with no D gene named confidently. The sequenced DNA: TGTGCCAGCAGCTTAATGAGTCAAATTACGAACACCGGGGAGCTGTTTTTT. It translates as CASSLMSQITNTGELFF.